The clone carrying this T cell receptor (beta chain) was counted a few times. What it binds is not known. The data were obtained in a study of T cell repertoires in cytomegalovirus infection. Looking at the study overall: Selection of CMV epitopes for the study included recently identified HLA-C-restricted and well-studied HLA-B-restricted ones. Evidence of both CMV infection and a matching HLA type came from public TCR beta signatures. Whole-study results and caveats: Pooled public TCR beta family frequency picked out CMV carriers with the relevant HLA. The ex vivo response showed dominance by HLA-C-restricted CMV-specific TCR beta clonotypes.

TCRdb reanalysed the reads using MiXCR and keeps one entry per CDR3 protein. Of 900,000 to 950,000 distinct CDR3 sequences in the sample, roughly 30% were seen once. Per the germline V gene, CDR1 is MNHEY and CDR2 is SVGAGI. The CDR3 is made up of 20 amino acids. With 0 bases clipped from V and 3 bases from J, the junction kept 18 bases outside the gene matches. The chain uses TRBV6-5 and TRBJ1-2; 8 positions match TRBD1. The TCR originated in a human donor in good health (CMV status not recorded). Some clones in this sample may be carry-over from other donors' samples. The sequenced sample was cultured CD8+ T cells from PBMCs, obtained from culture after CMV antigen stimulation. The CDR3 spells CASSYSFSPRRQGAHYGYTF. CDR3 nucleotide sequence: TGTGCCAGCAGTTACTCTTTTTCGCCCCGGAGGCAGGGGGCTCACTATGGCTACACCTTC.